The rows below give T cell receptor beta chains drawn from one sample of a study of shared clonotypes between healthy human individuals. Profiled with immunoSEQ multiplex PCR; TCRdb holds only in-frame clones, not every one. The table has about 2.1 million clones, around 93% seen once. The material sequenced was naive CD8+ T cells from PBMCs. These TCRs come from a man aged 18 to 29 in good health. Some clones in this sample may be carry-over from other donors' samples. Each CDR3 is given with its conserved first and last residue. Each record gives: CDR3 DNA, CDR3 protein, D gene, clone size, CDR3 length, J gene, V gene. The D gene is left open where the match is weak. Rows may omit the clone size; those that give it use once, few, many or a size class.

TGCAGCGTGGAGACTAGGGGATCCTACAATGAGCAGTTCTTC | CSVETRGSYNEQFF | . | . | 14 | TRBJ2-1 | TRBV29-1
TGTGCCAGCAGTCCACTAGCGGGAGGGTCCACCGGGGAGCTGTTTTTT | CASSPLAGGSTGELFF | TRBD2 | . | 16 | TRBJ2-2 | TRBV25-1
TGTGCCAGTGAATCCGGGACCGAAGGCGACAATGAGCAGTTCTTC | CASESGTEGDNEQFF | . | . | 15 | TRBJ2-1 | TRBV28
TGCGCCAGCAGTGAGGTACCTGGCACCGGGGAGCTGTTTTTT | CASSEVPGTGELFF | . | . | 14 | TRBJ2-2 | TRBV10-2
TGCGCCAGCAGTCAAAGGGGACTAGCGGGAGTGGTCTACGAGCAGTACTTC | CASSQRGLAGVVYEQYF | TRBD2 | . | 17 | TRBJ2-7 | TRBV5-1
TGTGCCACCAATCGACCCCTCGGCAATCAGCCCCAGCATTTT | CATNRPLGNQPQHF | . | . | 14 | TRBJ1-5 | TRBV28
TGTGCCAGTAGTATGTTGAGGATTGAAAAACTGTTTTTT | CASSMLRIEKLFF | . | . | 13 | TRBJ1-4 | TRBV19
TGTGCCAGCAGTTTCCCCCGAGTAGGTTCGACTAGCGGGATAGGGGGCCAAGAGACCCAGTACTTC | CASSFPRVGSTSGIGGQETQYF | TRBD2 | . | 22 | TRBJ2-5 | TRBV28
TGTGCCAGCAGTGCCTCGGTTGAGCAGTACTTC | CASSASVEQYF | . | . | 11 | TRBJ2-7 | TRBV28
TGCGCCAGCAGCCAGGTCCCTAGCGGGAAAGAGACCCAGTACTTC | CASSQVPSGKETQYF | TRBD2 | . | 15 | TRBJ2-5 | TRBV4-1
TGTGCCAGCAGCTCGAACAGGGTGAACACTGAAGCTTTCTTT | CASSSNRVNTEAFF | . | few | 14 | TRBJ1-1 | TRBV7-6
TGTGCCAGCAACCTCGGGACGCCGGGGCACGAGCAGTACTTC | CASNLGTPGHEQYF | . | . | 14 | TRBJ2-7 | TRBV6-5
TGTGCCAGCAGTCCCCCCTGGCCTAGCGGGAGGGAGGCAGATACGCAGTATTTT | CASSPPWPSGREADTQYF | TRBD2 | . | 18 | TRBJ2-3 | TRBV28
TGTGCCAGTAGGGTCGGGGGCGCGAACACTGAAGCTTTCTTT | CASRVGGANTEAFF | . | . | 14 | TRBJ1-1 | TRBV19
TGTGCCAGCAGGCTAGCGGGTTTCTCCTACAATGAGCAGTTCTTC | CASRLAGFSYNEQFF | TRBD2 | . | 15 | TRBJ2-1 | TRBV6-1
TGTGCCTGGAGTGTTGGACCTATGGGCACTGAAGCTTTCTTT | CAWSVGPMGTEAFF | . | few | 14 | TRBJ1-1 | TRBV30
TGTGCCAGCAGCTTAGCGGGCAGTACCTACGAGCAGTACTTC | CASSLAGSTYEQYF | . | . | 14 | TRBJ2-7 | TRBV7-8
TGTGCCAGTAGTCAAAAGACGGTGAACACTGAAGCTTTCTTT | CASSQKTVNTEAFF | . | . | 14 | TRBJ1-1 | TRBV19
TGTGCCTGGAGCTGGGGGCCGGGCCCTGGCAGGGAGCAGTACTTC | CAWSWGPGPGREQYF | . | . | 15 | TRBJ2-7 | TRBV30
TGTGCCAGCAGCGAGGGACTAGCGGAGTTTACCTACGAGCAGTACTTC | CASSEGLAEFTYEQYF | TRBD2 | once | 16 | TRBJ2-7 | TRBV11-2
TGTGCCAGCAGCTATGGCGGTGGAAGATTCACTGAAGCTTTCTTT | CASSYGGGRFTEAFF | . | . | 15 | TRBJ1-1 | TRBV13
TGCAGCGTTGAAGGGGGATACATGAACACTGAAGCTTTCTTT | CSVEGGYMNTEAFF | . | . | 14 | TRBJ1-1 | TRBV29-1
TGTGCCAGCGCCCGACATGCAACTAATGAAAAACTGTTTTTT | CASARHATNEKLFF | . | . | 14 | TRBJ1-4 | TRBV11-2
TGTGCCAGCAGCTTAAGTTCCGTGGGCTCCTACAATGAGCAGTTCTTC | CASSLSSVGSYNEQFF | . | once | 16 | TRBJ2-1 | TRBV11-2
TGTGCCAGCAGCCAAGCGGGATGGACACGTAAAGGTAATGAGCAGTTCTTC | CASSQAGWTRKGNEQFF | . | . | 17 | TRBJ2-1 | TRBV4-2
TGTGCCATCAGTGAGACTCTCTACGGGACTAGTTCCTACAATGAGCAGTTCTTC | CAISETLYGTSSYNEQFF | TRBD2 | . | 18 | TRBJ2-1 | TRBV10-3
TGTGCCAGCAGCTTGGGGGGCAAGCAGTACTTC | CASSLGGKQYF | . | . | 11 | TRBJ2-5 | TRBV7-9
TGCGCCCGCGGGGGGGATTACCAGGAGTGGGAGCTGTTTTTT | CARGGDYQEWELFF | TRBD2 | . | 14 | TRBJ2-2 | TRBV23-1
TGTGCCAGCAGCTTCGGACTAGCGGGAGGAACCGGGGAGCTGTTTTTT | CASSFGLAGGTGELFF | TRBD2 | . | 16 | TRBJ2-2 | TRBV9
TGTGCCAGCAGCGTAGGCCAGACAGTAAATGAAAAACTGTTTTTT | CASSVGQTVNEKLFF | . | once | 15 | TRBJ1-4 | TRBV9
TGTGCCAGCAGCCATTGGTCAATAAACTATGGCTACACCTTC | CASSHWSINYGYTF | . | once | 14 | TRBJ1-2 | TRBV5-6
TGTGCCAGCGGGGCGGGAAACTTCTACGGAAACACCATATATTTT | CASGAGNFYGNTIYF | . | . | 15 | TRBJ1-3 | TRBV28
TGTGCCAGCGGTCCGAACCTAGGGGGGCAAGAGACCCAGTACTTC | CASGPNLGGQETQYF | . | . | 15 | TRBJ2-5 | TRBV7-9
TGTGCCAGCAGTTCCCCGGGACAGGGAACTGAAGCTTTCTTT | CASSSPGQGTEAFF | TRBD1 | . | 14 | TRBJ1-1 | TRBV28
TGCAGCGTTGGTCAGGCCCCCTACGAGCAGTACTTC | CSVGQAPYEQYF | . | . | 12 | TRBJ2-7 | TRBV29-1
TGTGCCAGCAGTGATTGGAGCACAGATACGCAGTATTTT | CASSDWSTDTQYF | . | . | 13 | TRBJ2-3 | TRBV6-1
TGCAGCGTTGTTAGAGGCCCTGAAGCTTTCTTT | CSVVRGPEAFF | . | . | 11 | TRBJ1-1 | TRBV29-1
TGTGCCAGCAGTTACTCTAGCTGGAGCGGAACCTACGAGCAGTACTTC | CASSYSSWSGTYEQYF | . | . | 16 | TRBJ2-7 | TRBV6-5
TGTGCCAGCAGCGGTGGGGGCGACTACGAGCAGTACTTC | CASSGGGDYEQYF | . | . | 13 | TRBJ2-7 | TRBV9
TGTGCCAGCAGCTTAATGGCGGGAGATTTCGGCGAGCAGTTCTTC | CASSLMAGDFGEQFF | TRBD2 | . | 15 | TRBJ2-1 | TRBV7-3
TGTGCCAGCAGCGTAGGCGGGAGCTCCCACGAGCAGTACTTC | CASSVGGSSHEQYF | TRBD2 | . | 14 | TRBJ2-7 | TRBV9
TGTGCCAGCAGGGACACGTGGTTCCCGTACTTC | CASRDTWFPYF | . | . | 11 | TRBJ2-7 | TRBV2
TGTGCCAGCAGTTATCGTCAGGAGCAGTTCTTC | CASSYRQEQFF | . | . | 11 | TRBJ2-1 | TRBV6-5
TGTGCCAGCAGCGAGGGACAGGGGACGAACACTGAAGCTTTCTTT | CASSEGQGTNTEAFF | TRBD1 | few | 15 | TRBJ1-1 | TRBV9
TGTGCCAGCAGCCTAACCCGACTAGCGCAAGAGACCCAGTACTTC | CASSLTRLAQETQYF | TRBD2 | . | 15 | TRBJ2-5 | TRBV7-2
TGTGCCACCAGCAGGCGGGAGATCTCCCCAGGGAATGAGCAGTTCTTC | CATSRREISPGNEQFF | TRBD2 | . | 16 | TRBJ2-1 | TRBV15
TGTGCCAGTAGTATGGGACAAATAGGGTTGGGAGATACGCAGTATTTT | CASSMGQIGLGDTQYF | . | . | 16 | TRBJ2-3 | TRBV19
TGTGCCAGCAGCCCCGCCCGGGGATCCCTATACGAGCAGTACTTC | CASSPARGSLYEQYF | . | . | 15 | TRBJ2-7 | TRBV14
TGTGCCAGCAGCCCTTGGAGCGGGAGAGGCTCCTACAATGAGCAGTTCTTC | CASSPWSGRGSYNEQFF | TRBD2 | . | 17 | TRBJ2-1 | TRBV5-6
TGTGCCAGCAGCCAAGATCTAACGGGAACCTACAATGAGCAGTTCTTC | CASSQDLTGTYNEQFF | . | . | 16 | TRBJ2-1 | TRBV14
TGTGCCAGTGGTAGCGGGAGGAACGACGAGCAGTACTTC | CASGSGRNDEQYF | TRBD2 | . | 13 | TRBJ2-7 | TRBV7-9
TGTGCCAGCAGCTTGGCAGTCAACACTGAAGCTTTCTTT | CASSLAVNTEAFF | . | . | 13 | TRBJ1-1 | TRBV5-6
TGTGCCAGTAGTGCCGGGACAGGAGCCTACGAGCAGTACTTC | CASSAGTGAYEQYF | TRBD1 | . | 14 | TRBJ2-7 | TRBV19
TGCGCCAGCAGCTTGGATCCAGGACGCTCCTACGAGCAGTACTTC | CASSLDPGRSYEQYF | . | once | 15 | TRBJ2-7 | TRBV5-1
TGTGCCAGCAGCTCCAATCCGGGACAGGGGAACACTGAAGCTTTCTTT | CASSSNPGQGNTEAFF | TRBD1 | . | 16 | TRBJ1-1 | TRBV5-4
TGTGCCAGTAGTATAGTCTGGACTAGCGGGAGCGCAGATACGCAGTATTTT | CASSIVWTSGSADTQYF | TRBD2 | . | 17 | TRBJ2-3 | TRBV19
TGTGCCAGCAGCTTACAACAGATAGGGAACACTGAAGCTTTCTTT | CASSLQQIGNTEAFF | . | . | 15 | TRBJ1-1 | TRBV7-8
TGTGCCAGCAGCTTAAGGCGGGGAACGCAACACAATGAGCAGTTCTTC | CASSLRRGTQHNEQFF | . | . | 16 | TRBJ2-1 | TRBV7-9
TGTGCCAGTTCATCAGATACGCAGTATTTT | CASSSDTQYF | . | . | 10 | TRBJ2-3 | TRBV19
TGCGCCAGCAGCCAAGATCAGAACGCGGGAGGCCATGAGCAGTTCTTC | CASSQDQNAGGHEQFF | TRBD2 | . | 16 | TRBJ2-1 | TRBV4-3